This is a list of T cell receptor beta chains from one sample in a study of blood T cell repertoires in COVID-19. TCRdb keeps only in-frame clones here, not all; method: immunoSEQ multiplex PCR. Of roughly 150,000 clones in the sample, around 83% are singletons; the top ten hold roughly 13%. Specimen: peripheral blood. Receptors were obtained from a man aged 70-80 years who had recovered from COVID-19. Each CDR3 is given with its conserved first and last residue. A D gene is named only where the DNA matches it firmly. Some rows have no size entry. The others give once, few or many, or a class for an expanded clone.

D gene | J gene | clone size | V gene | CDR3 DNA | CDR3 protein
TRBD1 | TRBJ2-7 | NA | TRBV7-2 | TGTGCCAGCAGCTTAACTCGGGACAGGTCCTACGAGCAGTACTTC | CASSLTRDRSYEQYF
NA | TRBJ1-4 | NA | TRBV6-1 | TGTGCCAGCAGTGAACCCAGGGCGGATGAAAAACTGTTTTTT | CASSEPRADEKLFF
TRBD1 | TRBJ1-1 | NA | TRBV29-1 | TGCAGCGTTGTTATAGGGGGCCGGCATACTGAAGCTTTCTTT | CSVVIGGRHTEAFF
NA | TRBJ2-7 | NA | TRBV4-1 | TGCGCCAGCAGCGGGCGAACAGCCTACGAGCAGTACTTC | CASSGRTAYEQYF
NA | TRBJ1-6 | NA | TRBV19 | TGTGCCAGTAATCAGGGGAGCGCCTATAATTCACCCCTCCACTTT | CASNQGSAYNSPLHF
NA | TRBJ2-3 | NA | TRBV27 | TGTGCCAGCAGTTTAAGTTGGAGAGATTCGACGCAGTATTTT | CASSLSWRDSTQYF
NA | TRBJ2-1 | NA | TRBV28 | TGTGCCAGCAGCGGAGGTTCGAATGAGCAGTTCTTC | CASSGGSNEQFF
NA | TRBJ2-7 | NA | TRBV14 | TGTGCCAGCAGCAAGACACAACCTACCTACGAGCAGTACTTC | CASSKTQPTYEQYF
TRBD2 | TRBJ2-1 | NA | TRBV10-1 | TGCGCCAGCAGTCTCCAGAGACTAGCGGGATGGGATGAGCAGTTCTTC | CASSLQRLAGWDEQFF
TRBD2 | TRBJ2-5 | NA | TRBV7-6 | TGTGCCAGCAGCTTCGGACTAGGGCAAGAGACCCAGTACTTC | CASSFGLGQETQYF
TRBD1 | TRBJ1-4 | NA | TRBV18 | TGTGCCAGCTCACCAGGACAGGGGGCGCAGGAAAAACTGTTTTTT | CASSPGQGAQEKLFF
NA | TRBJ2-3 | NA | TRBV9 | TGTGCCAGCAGCGCTAGCGTTAGGACAGATACGCAGTATTTT | CASSASVRTDTQYF
TRBD2 | TRBJ2-5 | once | TRBV5-6 | TGTGCCAGCAGTTCGGAGGTGGCTAGCGGGAGGTCACAAGAGACCCAGTACTTC | CASSSEVASGRSQETQYF
NA | TRBJ2-6 | NA | TRBV19 | TGTGCCAGTAGTATAGTCTGGGCCCAGGGAATGTACTCTGGGGCCAACGTCCTGACTTTC | CASSIVWAQGMYSGANVLTF
TRBD1 | TRBJ1-2 | NA | TRBV5-1 | TGCGCCAGCAGCTTGGACGACAGGGGGCTCTATGGCTACACCTTC | CASSLDDRGLYGYTF
NA | TRBJ1-1 | NA | TRBV20-1 | TGCAGTGCTAGCCCGGTGGCTGAAGCTTTCTTT | CSASPVAEAFF
NA | TRBJ2-1 | NA | TRBV5-4 | TGTGCCAGCAGCTCGACAGGACAGTCAAGCTACAATGAGCAGTTCTTC | CASSSTGQSSYNEQFF
TRBD2 | TRBJ2-7 | NA | TRBV28 | TGTGCCAGCATTCCAGCGGGAGAAGGCTACGAGCAGTACTTC | CASIPAGEGYEQYF
NA | TRBJ2-1 | NA | TRBV5-1 | TGCGCCAGCAGCTCTGACGCAGGGGTCGGGGAGCAGTTCTTC | CASSSDAGVGEQFF
NA | TRBJ1-5 | NA | TRBV7-2 | TGTGCCAGCAGCTTAGAGCCGGTACGGGGACAGCCCCAGCATTTT | CASSLEPVRGQPQHF
TRBD1 | TRBJ1-1 | NA | TRBV6-2/TRBV6-3 | TGTGCCAGCAGTCCCTGGGACAGGGAGAACACTGAAGCTTTCTTT | CASSPWDRENTEAFF
TRBD1 | TRBJ2-1 | few | TRBV7-2 | TGTGCCAGCAGCTATTGGGACAGCCAGTTCAATGAGCAGTTCTTC | CASSYWDSQFNEQFF
TRBD2 | TRBJ2-7 | NA | TRBV7-9 | TGTGCCAGCAGCTTAGGAAGCGGGGGGTCCTACGAGCAGTACTTC | CASSLGSGGSYEQYF